This TCR beta chain came from a study of identical twins. Whole-study results and caveats: There is a chance that invariant MAIT and iNKT cells partially muddied zero-insertion analyses. Insertions were reduced in abundant cord blood beta clonotypes but not in memory repertoires.

In the case of this clonotype: Its antigen is currently unknown.

V dropped 2 bases and J dropped 2; count of bases not matched to a gene: 10. The CDR3 length is 16 residues. Germline V lookup: CDR1 DFQATT, CDR2 SNEGSKA (reference sequence). One entry per CDR3 protein results from TCRdb running MiXCR on the 5' RACE reads. The sample lists around 480,000 distinct CDR3 sequences, roughly an eighth occurring once. The data were also submitted as part of a second study, on yellow fever vaccine responses in identical twins. That study reports: Reports say the vaccine T cell response in twins looked partly convergent and partly personalized.

This TCR was recovered from a woman younger than 30 in good health. The sequencing input was CD4+ T cells sorted from blood. This chain joins TRBV20-1 and TRBJ2-5, with 8 bases aligning to TRBD2. DNA for the CDR3: TGCAGTGCTAGAACCTTACGGACTAGCCGTCAAGAGACCCAGTACTTC. The encoded protein is CSARTLRTSRQETQYF.